Described below is a single TCR beta chain sequence and its context. The antigen this receptor binds is unknown. Nothing much larger sits one base from this clone, and base qualities are not available. The goal of deep resolution MiSeq sequencing was a depth between 1 in 1 million and 1 in 200,000 T cells, and coverage averaged 10x per clonotype. The immunoSEQ hsTCRB Kit was used to generate TCR beta libraries. Per the source publication's procedure: The data were analyzed with ImmunoSEQ Analyzer and ImmunoSEQ Data Assistant, and V, D and J gene assignments followed IMGT definitions. Clonality, which ranges from 0 to 1, was calculated as one minus the normalized Shannon entropy of productive rearrangement frequencies. Public clonotype analysis was restricted to overrepresented clonotypes comprising at least 0.05% of each patient's repertoire. About a dozen age-matched healthy donor repertoires from immuneACCESS were used as controls for clonality. In its TCRdb copy, this immuneACCESS table keeps in-frame sequences only and misses some clones. Where compared with another copy, unresolved V genes explain less than half of these, and the others have no known cause. The D gene and trimming were derived from the DNA, and the V and J assignments and clone size from that table. Here the sample has around 310,000 clones; 70% to 80% occur a single time. The ten largest clonotypes hold under 8.5% of the sample.

For TCR beta library preparation, 2 to 2.5 micrograms of genomic DNA were isolated from cryopreserved PBMCs. Longitudinal blood samples from CLL patients on ibrutinib monotherapy underwent high-throughput TCR beta sequencing. The patients were enrolled in a single-center, open-label phase 2 trial of ibrutinib monotherapy. The sample belongs to a study of cytotoxic CD8 clonotypes in ibrutinib-treated CLL (dated by TCRdb to the early 2020s). Looking at the study overall: The cohort had over ten relapsed/refractory and around 15 treatment-naive patients; approximately 18 were IGHV unmutated. Partial responses were observed in approximately 24 patients and complete responses in 2; after a median follow-up of 68 months, remission was maintained in 15 or so patients and progression was observed in roughly 12. The response samples were drawn at a median of 12 months into treatment, with a range of about 6 to 36 months. On average, each sample yielded around 250,000 productive templates and tens of thousands of productive rearrangements. Of the approximately 86 participants in the trial, about two dozen had longitudinal samples available. Cryopreserved peripheral blood mononuclear cells were obtained prior to treatment, at the time of response, and at either disease progression or sustained remission.

V has 6 bases trimmed and J has 6 bases trimmed; junction bases matching no gene number 7. The CDR3 starts with the cysteine, ends with the phenylalanine, and has 12 residues. The only DNA kept is the CDR3, 36 bases in frame from the first base. The germline V gene specifies SQVTM as CDR1 and ANQGSEA as CDR2. Overall study outcomes, separate from this receptor: At ibrutinib response clonality went up, during sustained remission it held steady, and at progression it dropped back toward baseline. Lymph node repertoires were not examined, and the timing of sampling was not matched between patients in sustained remission and those whose disease progressed. Public clonotypes were rare and either contracted or stayed stable during treatment, and the rise in clonality at ibrutinib response reflected the expansion of private clonotypes. Baseline clonality exceeded that of age-matched healthy donors and correlated strongly with circulating CD8+ T-cell counts.

The material was PBMCs, obtained before ibrutinib treatment. This sequence originates from a human donor with chronic lymphocytic leukemia. The V gene is TRBV29-1 and the J gene is TRBJ1-1; 7 central bases correspond to TRBD1. The DNA reads TGCAGCGTGGAGAGACAGGGTCCTGAAGCTTTCTTT. Its protein is CSVERQGPEAFF. The CDR3, completed at both ends by the reference TRBV29-1 and TRBJ1-1 genes, gives the full variable domain SAVISQKPSRDICQRGTSLTIQCQVDSQVTMMFWYRQQPGQSLTLIATANQGSEATYESGFVIDKFPISRPNLTFSTLTVSNMSPEDSSIYLCSVERQGPEAFFGQGTRLTVV.